Listed below are T cell receptor beta chains from one sample, sequenced in a study of cytomegalovirus exposure and HLA in healthy donors. Data came from immunoSEQ multiplex PCR; TCRdb stores just in-frame clones and leaves some out. This table has 130,000 to 150,000 clones, around 90% appearing once. The sample was PBMCs. These receptors originate from a woman in her thirties in good health and CMV-seropositive. CDR3s include the opening cysteine and the closing phenylalanine or tryptophan. Each record gives: V gene, clone size, J gene, D gene, CDR3 protein, CDR3 DNA. D genes are given only for firm matches. Not all rows give a size; the values are once, few, many and, for expanded clones, a class.

v_call: TRBV5-1
clone_size: -
j_call: TRBJ2-5
d_call: -
cdr3_aa: CASSLALAETQYF
cdr3_nt: TGCGCCAGCAGCTTGGCCCTAGCAGAGACCCAGTACTTC

v_call: TRBV27
clone_size: -
j_call: TRBJ1-5
d_call: -
cdr3_aa: CASSLRGDHGGQPQHF
cdr3_nt: TGTGCCAGCAGTTTACGGGGGGACCATGGAGGTCAGCCCCAGCATTTT

v_call: TRBV5-1
clone_size: -
j_call: TRBJ1-1
d_call: TRBD1
cdr3_aa: CASSPRTGGGPGTEAFF
cdr3_nt: TGCGCCAGCAGCCCACGGACAGGGGGTGGCCCGGGCACTGAAGCTTTCTTT

v_call: TRBV19
clone_size: -
j_call: TRBJ1-1
d_call: -
cdr3_aa: CASSRRHMNTEAFF
cdr3_nt: TGTGCCAGTAGTAGGCGACACATGAACACTGAAGCTTTCTTT

v_call: TRBV2
clone_size: -
j_call: TRBJ2-1
d_call: TRBD1
cdr3_aa: CASSEATTGFDNEQFF
cdr3_nt: TGTGCCAGCAGTGAAGCTACGACAGGGTTTGACAATGAGCAGTTCTTC

v_call: TRBV5-4
clone_size: -
j_call: TRBJ2-2
d_call: -
cdr3_aa: CASSPDRTRAGELFF
cdr3_nt: TGTGCCAGCAGCCCAGACAGAACGAGAGCCGGGGAGCTGTTTTTT

v_call: TRBV28
clone_size: -
j_call: TRBJ1-2
d_call: -
cdr3_aa: CASRSGGRVYGYTF
cdr3_nt: TGTGCCAGCAGGAGTGGGGGGAGAGTCTATGGCTACACCTTC

v_call: TRBV18
clone_size: -
j_call: TRBJ2-7
d_call: -
cdr3_aa: CASSPNTGNEQYF
cdr3_nt: TGTGCCAGCTCACCAAACACAGGGAACGAGCAGTACTTC

v_call: TRBV27
clone_size: -
j_call: TRBJ2-1
d_call: -
cdr3_aa: CASSLGLPRDGEQFF
cdr3_nt: TGTGCCAGCAGCCTCGGACTGCCCCGAGATGGTGAGCAGTTCTTC

v_call: TRBV15
clone_size: -
j_call: TRBJ2-7
d_call: TRBD2
cdr3_aa: CATSRAPSGDYEQYF
cdr3_nt: TGTGCCACCAGCAGGGCCCCTAGCGGGGACTACGAGCAGTACTTC

v_call: TRBV19
clone_size: -
j_call: TRBJ1-4
d_call: -
cdr3_aa: CASRGPRQIATNEKLFF
cdr3_nt: TGTGCCAGTAGGGGCCCGCGACAAATTGCAACTAATGAAAAACTGTTTTTT

v_call: TRBV28
clone_size: -
j_call: TRBJ2-7
d_call: -
cdr3_aa: CASRGVLPIEQYF
cdr3_nt: TGTGCCAGCAGAGGGGTTTTGCCCATCGAGCAGTACTTC

v_call: TRBV19
clone_size: once
j_call: TRBJ1-1
d_call: TRBD1
cdr3_aa: CASSIGGQLYTEAFF
cdr3_nt: TGTGCCAGTAGTATTGGGGGACAGCTTTACACTGAAGCTTTCTTT

v_call: TRBV28
clone_size: -
j_call: TRBJ2-7
d_call: TRBD1
cdr3_aa: CASSFRPTGAGEQYF
cdr3_nt: TGTGCCAGCAGTTTCCGCCCGACAGGGGCGGGGGAGCAGTACTTC

v_call: TRBV10-3
clone_size: few
j_call: TRBJ1-2
d_call: TRBD1
cdr3_aa: CAISESGQGARGYTF
cdr3_nt: TGTGCCATCAGTGAGTCGGGACAGGGGGCTCGTGGCTACACCTTC

v_call: TRBV6-5
clone_size: -
j_call: TRBJ2-7
d_call: TRBD1
cdr3_aa: CASSSTGTGAHEQYF
cdr3_nt: TGTGCCAGCAGTTCAACCGGGACAGGAGCGCACGAGCAGTACTTC

v_call: TRBV5-1
clone_size: -
j_call: TRBJ2-7
d_call: TRBD1
cdr3_aa: CASSRPGQGLYEQYF
cdr3_nt: TGCGCCAGCAGCCGTCCGGGACAGGGGTTGTACGAGCAGTACTTC

v_call: TRBV5-1
clone_size: -
j_call: TRBJ1-1
d_call: -
cdr3_aa: CASSFGADTEAFF
cdr3_nt: TGCGCCAGCAGCTTCGGAGCAGACACTGAAGCTTTCTTT

v_call: TRBV19
clone_size: -
j_call: TRBJ1-4
d_call: TRBD1
cdr3_aa: CASSMGQYNEKLFF
cdr3_nt: TGTGCCAGTAGTATGGGACAGTATAATGAAAAACTGTTTTTT

v_call: TRBV19
clone_size: -
j_call: TRBJ2-7
d_call: TRBD2
cdr3_aa: CASSITSGNYEQYF
cdr3_nt: TGTGCCAGTAGTATTACTAGCGGCAACTACGAGCAGTACTTC

v_call: TRBV7-3
clone_size: -
j_call: TRBJ2-3
d_call: TRBD2
cdr3_aa: CASSVGREDTQYF
cdr3_nt: TGTGCCAGCAGCGTCGGGAGGGAGGATACGCAGTATTTT

v_call: TRBV28
clone_size: -
j_call: TRBJ1-5
d_call: TRBD1
cdr3_aa: CASSFGTGVYQPQHF
cdr3_nt: TGTGCCAGCAGTTTTGGGACAGGGGTGTATCAGCCCCAGCATTTT

v_call: TRBV2
clone_size: -
j_call: TRBJ2-5
d_call: TRBD2
cdr3_aa: CASSMGTTSGAQETQYF
cdr3_nt: TGTGCCAGCAGTATGGGTACAACTAGCGGGGCACAAGAGACCCAGTACTTC

v_call: TRBV14
clone_size: -
j_call: TRBJ2-1
d_call: -
cdr3_aa: CASSQKFRHAGFHNEQFF
cdr3_nt: TGTGCCAGCAGCCAAAAATTTCGACACGCGGGGTTCCACAATGAGCAGTTCTTC

v_call: TRBV11-2
clone_size: -
j_call: TRBJ2-3
d_call: TRBD2
cdr3_aa: CASSPPGLAASDTQYF
cdr3_nt: TGTGCCAGCAGCCCCCCCGGACTAGCGGCATCAGATACGCAGTATTTT

v_call: TRBV1
clone_size: -
j_call: TRBJ2-3
d_call: -
cdr3_aa: CTSSQEGGSPDTQYF
cdr3_nt: TGCACCAGCAGCCAAGAGGGAGGTTCTCCAGATACGCAGTATTTT

v_call: TRBV7-2
clone_size: -
j_call: TRBJ1-1
d_call: TRBD1
cdr3_aa: CASSMDRDTEAFF
cdr3_nt: TGTGCCAGCAGCATGGACAGGGACACTGAAGCTTTCTTT

v_call: TRBV7-2
clone_size: -
j_call: TRBJ1-1
d_call: TRBD1
cdr3_aa: CASSYGIDRVGTEAFF
cdr3_nt: TGTGCCAGCAGCTATGGGATCGACAGGGTAGGCACTGAAGCTTTCTTT